The rows below give T cell receptor beta chains drawn from one sample of a study of post-analysis software for immune sequencing data. Via MiXCR, TCRdb re-called the PCR reads, giving one row per CDR3 protein. The table has about 540,000 distinct CDR3 sequences, around a third seen once. Sequenced material: blood. The receptor set was obtained from a girl aged 2 to 17 with multiple sclerosis. CDR3s include the opening cysteine and the closing phenylalanine or tryptophan. A D gene is named only where the DNA matches it firmly. Size values are once, few and many counts, or a class for expanded clones, and some rows have none.

V gene	D gene	CDR3 length	clone size	J gene	CDR3 DNA	CDR3 protein
TRBV5-1	.	14	.	TRBJ1-1	TGCGCCAGCAGCACGAATCAGGGTTACACTGAAGCTTTCTTT	CASSTNQGYTEAFF
TRBV7-3	TRBD1	18	few	TRBJ1-1	TGTGCCAGCAGTTCCCAATCCTTCCGGGACAGGGGCTACACTGAAGCTTTCTTT	CASSSQSFRDRGYTEAFF
TRBV4-1	TRBD1	18	.	TRBJ2-3	TGCGCCAGCAGCCAAGATCTGGGACAGGGGAACGCGGCAGATACGCAGTATTTT	CASSQDLGQGNAADTQYF
TRBV9	.	18	.	TRBJ2-6	TGTGCCAGCAGCGGGTCGGCAGGGCTGCCGGATGGGGCCAACGTCCTGACTTTC	CASSGSAGLPDGANVLTF
TRBV11-2	.	14	few	TRBJ2-3	TGTGCCAGCAGCTTAGGGAGGTCCCTAGATACGCAGTATTTT	CASSLGRSLDTQYF
TRBV9	.	17	.	TRBJ2-6	TGTGCCAACTCCTCACTACTCAGGGTATCTGGGGCCAACGTCCTGACTTTC	CANSSLLRVSGANVLTF
TRBV12-3/TRBV12-4	.	14	few	TRBJ1-2	TGTGCCAGCAGTTCCGGGACATTCGTTTCTGGCTACACCTTC	CASSSGTFVSGYTF
TRBV9	.	13	few	TRBJ2-5	TGTGCCAGCAGCGTGGAACCCCAGGTGGCCCAGTACTTC	CASSVEPQVAQYF
TRBV5-1	.	15	.	TRBJ2-7	TGCGCCAGCAGCTTAGTCCGGGGGTTATCCTACGAGCAGTACTTC	CASSLVRGLSYEQYF
TRBV29-1	.	14	few	TRBJ1-1	TGCAGCGTTGCTAGGGCAGGGTGGGGCACTGAAGCTTTCTTT	CSVARAGWGTEAFF
TRBV12-3/TRBV12-4	TRBD2	16	.	TRBJ2-3	TGTGCCAGCAGTTTAAGTAGCGGGGGGGTTACAGATACGCAGTATTTT	CASSLSSGGVTDTQYF
TRBV5-1	TRBD1	14	.	TRBJ1-2	TGCGCCAGCAGGCCTTTACAGGGGACATCTGGCTACACCTTC	CASRPLQGTSGYTF
TRBV4-1	TRBD1	15	medium-sized	TRBJ1-2	TGCGCCAGCAGCCACCGGACAGGCGGACACTATGGCTACACCTTC	CASSHRTGGHYGYTF
TRBV27	.	15	.	TRBJ2-3	TGTGCCAGCAGTTTATGGGGTATGGGTTCAGGAACGCAGTATTTT	CASSLWGMGSGTQYF
TRBV9	.	16	many	TRBJ2-1	TGTGCCAGCAGCGGGTCGTCGGGACCTTACCCGAATGAGCAGTTCTTC	CASSGSSGPYPNEQFF
TRBV12-3/TRBV12-4	.	12	.	TRBJ2-1	TGTGCCAGCAGTTTAACGGTTACTGAGCAGTTCTTC	CASSLTVTEQFF
TRBV4-1	TRBD1	17	few	TRBJ2-2	TGCGCCAGCAGCCACCTCCTGGGACAGGGGAGCACCGGGGAGCTGTTTTTT	CASSHLLGQGSTGELFF
TRBV25-1	TRBD1	17	.	TRBJ2-1	TGTGCCAGCAGTGAATCAGTCCCGGGACAGGGGATCAATGAGCAGTTCTTC	CASSESVPGQGINEQFF
TRBV7-3	.	16	few	TRBJ1-6	TGTGCCAGCAGCTTACAGCGGTGGGGCAGCAATTCACCCCTCCACTTT	CASSLQRWGSNSPLHF
TRBV12-3/TRBV12-4	.	16	.	TRBJ1-5	TGTGCCAGCAGCCCCCCCAGCTGGGGTCCGAATCAGCCCCAGCATTTT	CASSPPSWGPNQPQHF
TRBV29-1	.	14	many	TRBJ2-7	TGCAGCGTTGACGCAGATCCTCGGATCGGCGAGCAGTACTTC	CSVDADPRIGEQYF
TRBV7-2	.	14	.	TRBJ2-5	TGTGCCAGCAGCTTAGCGGCTAGGGAAGAGACCCAGTACTTC	CASSLAAREETQYF
TRBV29-1	TRBD1	17	.	TRBJ1-5	TGCAGCGTTCCACAACCTCCGGGACAGGGGCGAGATCAGCCCCAGCATTTT	CSVPQPPGQGRDQPQHF
TRBV24-1	.	14	.	TRBJ2-3	TGTGCCACCAGCGAGGCCCTGGGGTCAGATACGCAGTATTTT	CATSEALGSDTQYF
TRBV5-1	.	14	few	TRBJ1-2	TGCGCCAGCAGCGAGCAACCAAGAGCCTATGGCTACACCTTC	CASSEQPRAYGYTF
TRBV20-1	.	15	.	TRBJ2-1	TGCAGTGCTAGAGCCGCGGAGACTTGGGACAATGAGCAGTTCTTC	CSARAAETWDNEQFF
TRBV6-1	.	13	.	TRBJ2-7	TGTGCCAGCAGTGAATCAATGGGATACGAGCAGTACTTC	CASSESMGYEQYF
TRBV14	TRBD1	17	.	TRBJ2-1	TGTGCCAGCAGCCAAGGAGCCGGGACAGGGTCCTACAATGAGCAGTTCTTC	CASSQGAGTGSYNEQFF
TRBV14	.	19	few	TRBJ2-6	TGTGCCAGCAGCCCCAGGGGGGCCTTACCCTCCAGCGGGGCCAACGTCCTGACTTTC	CASSPRGALPSSGANVLTF
TRBV15	.	15	few	TRBJ2-3	TGTGCCACCAGCAGAGATAGGACCTCGGGGGATACGCAGTATTTT	CATSRDRTSGDTQYF
TRBV29-1	.	15	few	TRBJ2-3	TGCAGCGCCGCAGTACAGTCTTTTAGCACAGATACGCAGTATTTT	CSAAVQSFSTDTQYF
TRBV3-1	.	11	few	TRBJ2-1	TGTGCCAGCAGCCATTCATACGAGCAGTTCTTC	CASSHSYEQFF
TRBV12-3/TRBV12-4	TRBD2	17	.	TRBJ2-3	TGTGCCAGCAGTTTCCCGGGACTAGCGGGGCGCACAGATACGCAGTATTTT	CASSFPGLAGRTDTQYF
TRBV5-1	TRBD1	13	few	TRBJ1-2	TGCGCCAGCAGCTTACAGGGGCAGGATGGCTACACCTTC	CASSLQGQDGYTF
TRBV27	TRBD1	15	.	TRBJ2-5	TGTGCCAGCAGTTTAGGGACAGGGGCATCAGAGACCCAGTACTTC	CASSLGTGASETQYF
TRBV4-1	.	14	.	TRBJ2-7	TGCGCCAGCAGCCAATCCAGGGGTACCTACGAGCAGTACTTC	CASSQSRGTYEQYF
TRBV12-3/TRBV12-4	.	12	.	TRBJ1-1	TGTGCCAGCAGGACGGACGGCACTGAAGCTTTCTTT	CASRTDGTEAFF
TRBV7-8	.	14	.	TRBJ1-2	TGTGCCAGCAGCTTAAACAGCCCGGGCTATGGCTACACCTTC	CASSLNSPGYGYTF
TRBV6-5	TRBD2	19	few	TRBJ2-1	TGTGCCAGCAGTTACTCCTATGCGCCCCGGCGGGGGGGAAACAATGAGCAGTTCTTC	CASSYSYAPRRGGNNEQFF
TRBV20-1	.	15	.	TRBJ2-5	TGCAGTGCTAGGCCGGGACTCGCGGACCAAGAGACCCAGTACTTC	CSARPGLADQETQYF
TRBV20-1	TRBD1	16	.	TRBJ1-1	TGCAGTGTTACAGCCTTTCCGGGACAGAGGAACACTGAAGCTTTCTTT	CSVTAFPGQRNTEAFF
TRBV3-1	TRBD1	17	many	TRBJ2-7	TGTGCCAGCAGCCCCTGGACAGGGGATACATCCCCCTACGAGCAGTACTTC	CASSPWTGDTSPYEQYF
TRBV3-1	.	14	once	TRBJ2-3	TGTGCCAGCAGCCCGGGGACGACGCCGGATACGCAGTATTTT	CASSPGTTPDTQYF
TRBV12-3/TRBV12-4	TRBD2	15	.	TRBJ2-5	TGTGCCGGCAGTTCCCGGACTAGCGGGCAAGAGACCCAGTACTTC	CAGSSRTSGQETQYF
TRBV10-3	TRBD2	20	.	TRBJ2-5	TGTGCCATCAGTGAGTCTCCGGATCAGCGGAGCGGGGGGGCTTCGAAGACCCAGTACTTC	CAISESPDQRSGGASKTQYF
TRBV20-1	.	13	many	TRBJ2-5	TGCAGTGCTAGAGATGTCCGGATTCCGACCCAGTACTTC	CSARDVRIPTQYF
TRBV10-3	.	19	.	TRBJ2-6	TGTGCCATCACCCATTCGGCCGGAACAGATAACTCTGGGGCCAACGTCCTGACTTTC	CAITHSAGTDNSGANVLTF
TRBV4-2	.	15	.	TRBJ2-5	TGTGCCAGCAGCCGGGCGGGGCCCGACCCGGGGACCCAGTACTTC	CASSRAGPDPGTQYF
TRBV6-6	.	11	few	TRBJ2-4	TGTGCCAGTACCCAGGGTAACATTCAGTACTTC	CASTQGNIQYF
TRBV20-1	.	13	.	TRBJ1-6	TGCAGTGCTAGAGAAGGGAGTGGTTCACCCCTCCACTTT	CSAREGSGSPLHF
TRBV7-2	.	14	few	TRBJ2-5	TGTGCCAGCAGCGCGGGGACTCATGAAGAGACCCAGTACTTC	CASSAGTHEETQYF
TRBV11-2	.	17	few	TRBJ2-3	TGTGCCAGCAGCAAAGACGGGGGCTTCGTGAGCACAGATACGCAGTATTTT	CASSKDGGFVSTDTQYF
TRBV29-1	.	14	few	TRBJ1-2	TGCAGCGTTGAAGTTAACAGGGTTGGCTATGGCTACACCTTC	CSVEVNRVGYGYTF
TRBV4-1	.	13	few	TRBJ2-7	TGCGCCAGCAGCCAAGATCCTAGCCGGTCCCAGTACTTC	CASSQDPSRSQYF
TRBV12-3/TRBV12-4	TRBD2	15	few	TRBJ2-3	TGTGCCAGCAGTTTTGCGGGGGGGACTACAGATACGCAGTATTTT	CASSFAGGTTDTQYF
TRBV7-2	TRBD2	18	.	TRBJ2-3	TGTGCCAACAGCTTAGCAGTAGCGGGGGGGCCCGTCACAGATACGCAGTATTTT	CANSLAVAGGPVTDTQYF
TRBV5-1	TRBD2	16	.	TRBJ2-1	TGCGCCAGCAGCTGGGGACTAGCGGGGGGGCTCGGTGAGCAGTTCTTC	CASSWGLAGGLGEQFF
TRBV5-1	.	14	few	TRBJ1-1	TGCGCCAGCAGCTATTACAGGGAATCGACTGAAGCTTTCTTT	CASSYYRESTEAFF
TRBV6-5	.	14	few	TRBJ1-1	TGTGCCAGCAGTTACGACTTCCGAGGGACTGAAGCTTTCTTT	CASSYDFRGTEAFF